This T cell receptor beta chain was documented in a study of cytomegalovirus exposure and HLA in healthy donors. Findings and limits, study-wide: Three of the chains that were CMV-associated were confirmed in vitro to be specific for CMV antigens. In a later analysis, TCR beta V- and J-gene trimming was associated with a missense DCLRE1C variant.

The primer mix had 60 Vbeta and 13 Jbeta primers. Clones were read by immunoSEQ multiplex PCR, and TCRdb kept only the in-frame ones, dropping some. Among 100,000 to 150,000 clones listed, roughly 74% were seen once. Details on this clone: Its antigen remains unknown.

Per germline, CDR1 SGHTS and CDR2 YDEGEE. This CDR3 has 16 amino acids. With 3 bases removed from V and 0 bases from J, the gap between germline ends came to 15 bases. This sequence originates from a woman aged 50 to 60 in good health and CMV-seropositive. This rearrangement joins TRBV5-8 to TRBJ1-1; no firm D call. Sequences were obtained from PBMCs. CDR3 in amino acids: CASSSYAGALNTEAFF. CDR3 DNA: TGTGCCAGCAGCTCTTATGCCGGAGCCTTGAACACTGAAGCTTTCTTT.